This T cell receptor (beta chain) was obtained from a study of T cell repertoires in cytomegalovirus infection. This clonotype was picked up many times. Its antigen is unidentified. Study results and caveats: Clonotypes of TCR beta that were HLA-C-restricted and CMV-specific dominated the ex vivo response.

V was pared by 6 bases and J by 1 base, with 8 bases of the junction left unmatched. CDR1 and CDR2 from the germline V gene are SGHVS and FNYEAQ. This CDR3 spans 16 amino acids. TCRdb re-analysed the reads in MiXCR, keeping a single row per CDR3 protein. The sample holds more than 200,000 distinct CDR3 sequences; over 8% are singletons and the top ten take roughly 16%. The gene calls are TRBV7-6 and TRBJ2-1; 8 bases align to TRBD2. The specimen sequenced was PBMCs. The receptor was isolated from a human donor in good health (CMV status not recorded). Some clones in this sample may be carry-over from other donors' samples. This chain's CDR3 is CASSERSGGSYNEQFF. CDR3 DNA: TGTGCCAGCAGTGAAAGGAGCGGGGGTTCCTACAATGAGCAGTTCTTC.